The 20 T cell receptor beta chains in this list originate from one sample, sequenced in a study of Graves' ophthalmopathy and Graves' hyperthyroidism. TCR beta CDR3 regions were amplified from RNA transcripts. Second-round multiplex PCR came after first-round RT-PCR with HTBI primers. TCRdb reprocessed the multiplex PCR reads via MiXCR and lists one record per CDR3 protein. The sample has over a million distinct CDR3 sequences, about 35% seen once; the top ten hold roughly 10%. The sample consisted of peripheral blood or thyroid tissue (not recorded which). These receptors were collected from an adult man with Graves' hyperthyroidism.

This clonotype came up once. The chain links TRBV7-9 to TRBJ1-3; D not certain. The V gene's germline CDR1 is SEHNR and CDR2 FQNEAQ (reference sequence). The CDR3 spans 15 residues. Trimming pared 3 bases from V and 2 bases from J, leaving 11 bases between. The CDR3 loop reads CASSFPGVTGNTIYF. The CDR3 nucleotides read TGTGCCAGCAGCTTCCCTGGGGTGACTGGAAACACCATATATTTT.

The table lists this clonotype with many counts. This rearrangement joins TRBV20-1 to TRBJ1-6; D is uncertain. The CDR3 runs to 17 residues. The germline V gene has CDR1 DFQATT and CDR2 SNEGSKA (reference sequence). Trimming cost V 4 bases and J 0 bases, with 16 bases left between them. The CDR3 loop reads CSATSVMDYSYNSPLHF. DNA of the CDR3: TGCAGTGCTACCAGTGTGATGGATTACTCCTATAATTCACCCCTCCACTTT.

This chain connects TRBV29-1 to TRBJ1-1, with a tentative D call TRBD1 (5 bases). Germline CDR1 SQVTM, CDR2 ANQGSEA. Trimming pared 4 bases from V and 6 bases from J, leaving 12 bases between. There are 12 residues in the CDR3. The CDR3 DNA reads TGCAGCGTTGGTGCGGGGGGTGCTGAAGCTTTCTTT. Translating gives CSVGAGGAEAFF.

Regarding this clonotype: A read error may explain this, as a much larger clone is one base away. The chain couples TRBV7-2 to TRBJ1-3; a possible D gene is TRBD1 (5 bases). V lost 5 bases to trimming and J lost 4 bases, with 12 bases between them. Germline values: CDR1 SGHTA, CDR2 FQGNSA. CDR3 length: 14 amino acids. The CDR3 loop reads CASSPGAVGNTIYF. As DNA, the CDR3 is TGTGCCAGCAGCCCTGGGGCAGTCGGAAACACCATATATTTT.

This rearrangement joins TRBV29-1 to TRBJ2-7; possible D gene TRBD2, 6 bases. Trimming took 3 bases from V and 6 from J, leaving 12 bases between them. Looked up from germline, CDR1 is SQVTM and CDR2 is ANQGSEA. CDR3 length: 12 residues. CDR3 residues: CSVDSGGVEQYF. The CDR3 DNA reads TGCAGCGTTGATTCCGGGGGAGTCGAGCAGTACTTC.

This chain uses TRBV2 with TRBJ1-1; no clear D. This CDR3 region has 14 residues. The germline V and J ends were trimmed by 2 bases and 1 base, with 8 bases remaining between them. The germline CDR1 and CDR2 sequences are SNHLY and FYNNEI. The CDR3 DNA reads TGTGCCAGCAGTGAATGGGGTACGAACACTGAAGCTTTCTTT. Protein sequence: CASSEWGTNTEAFF.

This clonotype occurred once. A much larger clone is a single base away; this may be a read error. This sequence joins TRBV29-1 and TRBJ2-2; TRBD1 is a possible D gene (6 bases). CDR3 size: 13 residues. Trimming left V 7 bases short and J 4 bases short, with 13 bases between. Germline V gives CDR1 SQVTM, CDR2 ANQGSEA. The CDR3 DNA follows: TGCAGCGCCTTCAGGGGTAGCACCGGGGAGCTGTTTTTT. Translating it yields CSAFRGSTGELFF.

In this sample, this clonotype turned up many times. The chain combines TRBV20-1 with TRBJ1-1; TRBD1 might be the D (6 bases). Trimming shortened V by 3 bases and J by 1 base, and 12 bases separated the two germline ends. Germline lookup yields CDR1 DFQATT and CDR2 SNEGSKA (reference sequence). The CDR3 loop spans 14 amino acids. As DNA, the CDR3 is TGCAGTGCTAGGAAACAGGGTGGGAACACTGAAGCTTTCTTT. Its protein is CSARKQGGNTEAFF.

In its sample, this clonotype was seen a few times. V is TRBV25-1 and J is TRBJ2-5; no firm D call. In germline, CDR1 is MGHDK, CDR2 SYGVNS. This CDR3 spans 14 amino acids. The V gene lost 2 bases and the J gene lost 3 bases, with 10 bases spanning the gap. The CDR3 spells CASSEAKEKETQYF. As DNA, the CDR3 is TGTGCCAGCAGTGAAGCGAAAGAGAAAGAGACCCAGTACTTC.

This clonotype was counted only a few times. The genes are TRBV6-5 and TRBJ1-4; unclear D gene. Per germline, CDR1 MNHEY and CDR2 SVGAGI. The CDR3 contains 16 residues. V dropped 0 bases and J dropped 1 base, with 9 bases sitting between them. DNA for the CDR3: TGTGCCAGCAGTTACTCGTTCGGGGTAACTAATGAAAAACTGTTTTTT. It codes for CASSYSFGVTNEKLFF.

The chain couples TRBV5-1 to TRBJ2-5; maybe TRBD1 (6 bases). Germline V gene data show CDR1 as SGHRS and CDR2 as YFSETQ. The CDR3 is 15 residues long. Trimming removed 4 bases at V and 4 bases at J, with 17 bases between. The CDR3 DNA follows: TGCGCCAGCAGCCTAACACAAGGGGGAAGAGAGACCCAGTACTTC. As protein: CASSLTQGGRETQYF.

This chain uses TRBV5-5 with TRBJ1-5, with D maybe TRBD1 (6 bases). The CDR3 runs 16 residues. The V gene's germline CDR1 is SGHKS and CDR2 YYEKEE (reference sequence). The V gene lost 0 bases and the J gene lost 4 bases, with 14 bases spanning the gap. CDR3 sequence: CASSLEGQGPNQPQHF. In nucleotides, the CDR3 is TGTGCCAGCAGCTTGGAGGGTCAGGGGCCAAATCAGCCCCAGCATTTT.

CDR3 sequence (DNA): TGTGCCAGCTCGCCCACCCGACAGGGCGGACTGTTTTTT. The encoded protein is CASSPTRQGGLFF. This chain joins TRBV18 and TRBJ1-4; 7 nucleotides align to TRBD1. The length of the CDR3 is 13 residues. Germline trimming cut 6 bases from V and 13 bases from J; bases unmatched to any gene: 11. The V gene's germline CDR1 is KGHSH and CDR2 LQKENI.

There are many counts of this clonotype. V is TRBV14 and J is TRBJ2-5; no reliable D call. Trimming took 2 bases from V and 1 from J, leaving 8 bases between them. The germline CDR1 and CDR2 sequences are SGHDN and FVKESK. The CDR3 contains 14 residues. The CDR3 bases are TGTGCCAGCAGCCAACCAGCCCTCCAAGAGACCCAGTACTTC. Protein: CASSQPALQETQYF.

This clonotype was recorded at least ten times. This chain joins TRBV25-1 and TRBJ1-3; no clear D. The CDR3 consists of 13 residues. V was cut by 2 bases and J by 11 bases, with 13 bases left in between. Germline V gives CDR1 MGHDK, CDR2 SYGVNS. The CDR3 region has the DNA TGTGCCAGCAGTGAACCCGGACGGCGGGCCATATATTTT. Encoded protein: CASSEPGRRAIYF.

V gene TRBV6-5 combines with J gene TRBJ1-5, with D unresolved. The CDR3 consists of 14 residues. Trimming pared 10 bases from V and 3 bases from J, leaving 16 bases between. Germline CDR1 and CDR2: MNHEY and SVGAGI. CDR3 sequence reads: CAISRRSPNQPQHF. CDR3 coding DNA: TGTGCCATTTCTAGGAGGAGCCCCAATCAGCCCCAGCATTTT.

This clonotype was seen many times. The V call is TRBV19, the J call TRBJ2-5; 13 bases are a match to TRBD2. CDR3 length equals 16 residues. Per germline, CDR1 LNHDA and CDR2 SQIVND (reference sequence). The J segment lost 2 bases and the V segment lost 6 bases, leaving 6 bases of the junction unmatched. The CDR3 bases are TGTGCCAGTAGGGAACTAGCGGGGGGGCGACAAGAGACCCAGTACTTC. Amino acids: CASRELAGGRQETQYF.

The gene calls are TRBV7-9 and TRBJ2-7; 8 bases fit TRBD2. CDR3 length equals 16 residues. CDR1 SEHNR and CDR2 FQNEAQ come from the germline V gene (reference sequence). V shed 0 bases, J shed 2 bases, and the junction held 6 bases outside the gene matches. The CDR3 loop reads CASSLAFAGGPYEQYF. CDR3 nucleotides: TGTGCCAGCAGCTTAGCGTTCGCGGGAGGTCCCTACGAGCAGTACTTC. The variable domain in full, completed from reference TRBV7-9 and TRBJ2-7, reads DTGVSQNPRHKITKRGQNVTFRCDPISEHNRLYWYRQTLGQGPEFLTYFQNEAQLEKSRLLSDRFSAERPKGSFSTLEIQRTEQGDSAMYLCASSLAFAGGPYEQYFGPGTRLTVT.

Concerning this clonotype: This may come from a read error, since a much larger clone is one base off. This chain connects TRBV4-2 to TRBJ2-6, with no clear D. The CDR3 covers 17 residues. Germline assignment: CDR1 LGHNA and CDR2 YNFKEQ. CDR3 loop: CTSSQPRTQSWANVLTF. The CDR3 DNA is TGTACCAGCAGCCAACCGAGAACACAGAGCTGGGCCAACGTCCTGACTTTC.

This clonotype has just one count. V is TRBV19 and J is TRBJ1-2; D is uncertain. This CDR3 comprises 16 residues. Per germline, CDR1 LNHDA and CDR2 SQIVND (reference sequence). Trimming stripped 0 bases from V and 1 base from J, with 12 bases between. The CDR3 nucleotides read TGTGCCAGTAGTATAGATACTAGCTGGGGTAACTATGGCTACACCTTC. It specifies CASSIDTSWGNYGYTF.